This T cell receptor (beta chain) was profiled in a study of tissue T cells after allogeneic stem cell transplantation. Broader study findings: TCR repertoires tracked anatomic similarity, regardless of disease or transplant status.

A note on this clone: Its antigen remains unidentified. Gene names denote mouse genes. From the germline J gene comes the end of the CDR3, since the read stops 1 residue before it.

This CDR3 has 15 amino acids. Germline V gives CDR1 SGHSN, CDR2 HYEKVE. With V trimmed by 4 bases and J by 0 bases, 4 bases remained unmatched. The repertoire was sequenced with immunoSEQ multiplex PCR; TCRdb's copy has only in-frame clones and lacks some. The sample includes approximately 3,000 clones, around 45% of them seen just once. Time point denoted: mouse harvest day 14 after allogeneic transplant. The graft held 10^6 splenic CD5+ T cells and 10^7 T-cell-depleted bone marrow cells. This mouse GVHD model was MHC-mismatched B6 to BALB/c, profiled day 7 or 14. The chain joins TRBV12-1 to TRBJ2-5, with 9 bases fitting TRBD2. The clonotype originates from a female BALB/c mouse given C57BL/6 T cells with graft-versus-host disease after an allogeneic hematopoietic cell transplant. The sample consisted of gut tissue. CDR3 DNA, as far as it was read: TGTGCCAGCTCCCCGACTGGGGGTAACCAAGACACCCAGTAC. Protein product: CASSPTGGNQDTQY. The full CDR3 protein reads CASSPTGGNQDTQYF.